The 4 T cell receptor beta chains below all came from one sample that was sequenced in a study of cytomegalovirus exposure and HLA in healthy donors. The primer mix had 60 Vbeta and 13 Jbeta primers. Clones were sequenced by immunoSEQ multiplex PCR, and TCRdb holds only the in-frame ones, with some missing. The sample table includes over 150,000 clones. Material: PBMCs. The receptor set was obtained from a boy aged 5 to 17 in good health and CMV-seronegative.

DNA for the CDR3: TGTGCCAGCAGTGGTCGACTAGCTGTGTGGCAAGAGACCCAGTACTTC. Translating gives CASSGRLAVWQETQYF. The rearrangement uses TRBV2 and TRBJ2-5; TRBD2 matches at 7 bases. The CDR3 totals 16 residues. After removal of 4 bases from V and 2 bases from J, the junction contained 10 bases not matched to a gene. Germline CDR1 is SNHLY and CDR2 is FYNNEI.

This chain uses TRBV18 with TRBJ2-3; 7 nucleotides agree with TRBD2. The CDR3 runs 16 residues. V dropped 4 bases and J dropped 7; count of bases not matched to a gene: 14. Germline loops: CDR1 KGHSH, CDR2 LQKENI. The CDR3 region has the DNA TGTGCCAGCTCACTCCCTAGCGGCGCCGTTCCGAATACGCAGTATTTT. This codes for CASSLPSGAVPNTQYF.

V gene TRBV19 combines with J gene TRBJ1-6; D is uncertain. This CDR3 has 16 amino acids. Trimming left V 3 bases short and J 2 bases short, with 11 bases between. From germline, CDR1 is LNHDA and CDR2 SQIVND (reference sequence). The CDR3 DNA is TGTGCCAGTAGTATGACGGGTTATACCTATAATTCACCCCTCCACTTT. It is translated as CASSMTGYTYNSPLHF.

The CDR3, as DNA: TGTGCCAGCGGCCCTGGCGGACAGGGCGAGCAGTACTTC. It encodes CASGPGGQGEQYF. V usage is TRBV7-2 and J usage is TRBJ2-7; 8 bases agree with TRBD1. The CDR3 extends over 13 amino acids. Germline CDR1 and CDR2: SGHTA and FQGNSA. V shed 8 bases and J 6 bases; nucleotides not matched to a gene: 9.